A single sample is the source of the 10 T cell receptor beta chains below, sequenced in a study of T cell changes during pregnancy in multiple sclerosis. Produced via immunoSEQ multiplex PCR; TCRdb's table is partial and in-frame only. The sample lists some 110,000 clones, 80% to 95% seen once, with 1.5% to 2% in the top ten. The source was peripheral blood, collected after pregnancy. The source is a female donor with multiple sclerosis, enrolled in a pregnancy study.

The V and J genes are TRBV28 and TRBJ1-5; no clear D. The CDR3 is made up of 13 amino acids. Germline V gene data show CDR1 as MDHEN and CDR2 as SYDVKM. V was pared by 6 bases and J by 6 bases, with 12 bases between. CDR3 loop: CASSQNPSQPQHF. The DNA for the CDR3 is TGTGCCAGCAGCCAGAACCCTAGTCAGCCCCAGCATTTT.

This clone was seen only once. In nucleotides, the CDR3 is TGTGCCAGCTCACCAGTGGAGAAAGAGCAGTACTTC. Its translation: CASSPVEKEQYF. The chain links TRBV18 to TRBJ2-7; no definite D call. V was cut by 2 bases and J by 7 bases, with 9 bases left in between. Germline lookup yields CDR1 KGHSH and CDR2 LQKENI. CDR3 size: 12 residues.

The chain links TRBV5-4 to TRBJ2-7; possibly TRBD1 for D (5 bases). V was pared by 4 bases and J by 4 bases, with 15 bases between. The CDR3 is 14 residues long. The germline V gene encodes CDR1 SGHNT and CDR2 YYREEE (reference sequence). The CDR3 here is CASSRADSQYEQYF. CDR3 bases: TGTGCCAGCAGCCGAGCCGACAGTCAATACGAGCAGTACTTC.

This sequence joins TRBV6-1 and TRBJ2-1, with D possibly being TRBD2 (6 bases). Germline loops: CDR1 MNHNS, CDR2 SASEGT. The CDR3 length is 13 residues. The CDR3 spells CASGRDFINEQFF. DNA of the CDR3: TGTGCTTCAGGACGGGACTTTATTAATGAGCAGTTCTTC.

The chain carries TRBV6-6 and TRBJ2-3; 8 bases are shared with TRBD2. Trimming took 6 bases from V and 3 from J; bases not matched to a gene: 8. CDR1 and CDR2 from the germline V gene are MNHNY and SVGAGI (reference sequence). The CDR3 runs to 15 residues. The CDR3, as DNA: TGTGCCAGCAGCCCCCCGGGACTAGGAACAGATACGCAGTATTTT. Translation: CASSPPGLGTDTQYF.

The chain recombines TRBV6-1 with TRBJ2-1, with 7 bases identical to TRBD2. The CDR3 contains 15 residues. Germline V gene data show CDR1 as MNHNS and CDR2 as SASEGT. The J segment lost 7 bases and the V segment lost 4 bases, leaving 10 bases of the junction unmatched. The CDR3, as DNA: TGTGCCAGCAGTGCCCGGGAGGCCCGGGCGAATGAGCAGTTCTTC. Its protein is CASSAREARANEQFF.

The rearrangement links TRBV7-2 to TRBJ1-2; D gene unclear. The germline V gene encodes CDR1 SGHTA and CDR2 FQGNSA. The germline V and J ends were trimmed by 3 bases and 4 bases, with 9 bases remaining between them. This CDR3 is built from 13 residues. The CDR3 sequence: CASSFDGGYGYTF. The CDR3 DNA sequence: TGTGCCAGCAGCTTCGACGGCGGCTATGGCTACACCTTC.

This chain links TRBV28 with TRBJ1-3; weak D call: TRBD1 (5 bases). Germline loops: CDR1 MDHEN, CDR2 SYDVKM. V dropped 4 bases and J dropped 2 bases, with 15 bases sitting between them. CDR3 length equals 16 residues. CDR3 coding DNA: TGTGCCAGCAGTTCCTCACAGGTTTTAGCTGGAAACACCATATATTTT. This codes for CASSSSQVLAGNTIYF.

As to this clone: No DNA is shown, since the ends of the CDR3 on it are uncertain; the CDR3 is the one TCRdb lists. This rearrangement joins TRBV21-1 to TRBJ1-1; the table's TRBD1 call for D was not verified on the DNA. TRBV21-1 is given as a pseudogene. The CDR3 is 15 residues long, ends included. Here the CDR3 reads CASSKVGTGATEAFF.

The chain uses TRBV7-6 and TRBJ1-3, with D unresolved. The CDR3 contains 15 residues. Trimming stripped 1 base from V and 0 bases from J, with 7 bases between. Germline CDR1 reads SGHVS; CDR2 reads FNYEAQ. CDR3 coding DNA: TGTGCCAGCAGCTTAGACACCCTCTCTGGAAACACCATATATTTT. It codes for CASSLDTLSGNTIYF.